This TCR beta chain was recovered during a study of T cells in Graves' hyperthyroidism and ophthalmopathy. Study results and limitations: A model using 13 V-J features told ophthalmopathy apart from stable hyperthyroidism. Blood also carried most thyroid clonotypes expanded above 0.001. Model-based prediction identified ophthalmopathy a median about 7 months prior to its onset.

Amplified TCR beta CDR3 regions came from RNA transcripts. A first-round RT-PCR of the TCR CDR3 used the HTBI primer set. From the multiplex PCR reads, TCRdb called clonotypes with MiXCR, one entry per CDR3 protein. The data hold 300,000 or so distinct CDR3 sequences, with around a sixth observed a single time. Germline CDR1 reads KGHSH; CDR2 reads LQKENI. J gave up 1 base and V 3 bases, and 2 bases lay outside the gene matches. The CDR3 extends over 14 amino acids. This clonotype was observed at least ten times. Its specificity is unknown. The TCR originated in a woman between 50 and 59 years old with Graves' hyperthyroidism. The sample was blood. This sequence joins TRBV18 and TRBJ2-5, with 7 nucleotides matching TRBD2. For the CDR3, the DNA is TGTGCCAGCTCACCGGGGGGGACCCAAGAGACCCAGTACTTC. Encoded protein: CASSPGGTQETQYF.